The clone carrying this TCR beta chain occurred once. Its target is not known. The V segment lost 4 bases and the J segment 7 bases; nucleotides outside the gene matches: 17. Germline CDR1 LGHNA, CDR2 YSLEER. The CDR3 runs 18 residues. This entry comes from a study of molecular identifiers for immune sequencing clone quantification. Study outcomes and limitations: Clones of above 20 RNA copies carried over 99% of effector molecules; in naive cells they carried under 1%.

Libraries used roughly 18,000 to 1,100,000 sorted naive CD8 T cells and 10%, 30% or 50% RNA input. Naive CD8 T cells were FACS-sorted by CD8+CD4-CCR7+CD45RA+ markers. MiXCR, run by TCRdb on the PCR reads, gives a single entry per CDR3 protein. The data show about 640,000 distinct CDR3 sequences, about 20% seen once. Sequenced sample: naive CD8+ T cells from blood, with Jurkat cell RNA spiked in. Regarding subset: FACS-sorted CD8+CD4-CCR7+CD45RA+ naive T cells. The rearrangement joins TRBV4-3 to TRBJ2-1; 9 positions agree with TRBD2. The clonotype was recovered from a human donor in good health. Some libraries in this study had Jurkat cell RNA spiked in. CDR3 region: CASSPSGGSGRPLNEQFF. The CDR3, as DNA: TGCGCCAGCAGCCCTTCGGGGGGGAGCGGGAGGCCGTTGAATGAGCAGTTCTTC.